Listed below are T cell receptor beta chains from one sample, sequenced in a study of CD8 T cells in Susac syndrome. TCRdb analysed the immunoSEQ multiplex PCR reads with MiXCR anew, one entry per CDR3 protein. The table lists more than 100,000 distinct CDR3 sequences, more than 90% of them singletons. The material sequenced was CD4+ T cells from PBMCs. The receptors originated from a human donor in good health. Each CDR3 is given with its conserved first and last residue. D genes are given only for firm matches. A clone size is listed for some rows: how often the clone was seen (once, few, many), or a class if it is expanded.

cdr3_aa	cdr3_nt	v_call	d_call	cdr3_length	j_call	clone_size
CASSERASLAGELFF	TGTGCCAGCAGTGAACGTGCTAGCTTGGCCGGGGAGCTGTTTTTT	TRBV2	.	15	TRBJ2-2	.
CASSEQPQGDTQYF	TGTGCCAGCAGTGAGCAGCCCCAAGGGGATACGCAGTATTTT	TRBV2	.	14	TRBJ2-3	.
CASSSGPYEKLFF	TGTGCCAGCAGCTCGGGACCTTATGAAAAACTGTTTTTT	TRBV7-6	.	13	TRBJ1-4	.
CASSRLAEFTDTQYF	TGTGCCAGCAGTCGACTAGCGGAGTTCACAGATACGCAGTATTTT	TRBV6-2/TRBV6-3	TRBD2	15	TRBJ2-3	.
CASSLTGAGYTF	TGTGCCAGCAGCCTTACAGGGGCTGGCTACACCTTC	TRBV3-1	TRBD1	12	TRBJ1-2	.
CASSGDKSYEQYF	TGTGCCAGCAGCGGGGACAAATCCTACGAGCAGTACTTC	TRBV7-2	.	13	TRBJ2-7	.
CASSSKPDGPYGYTF	TGTGCCAGCAGCTCCAAGCCCGACGGACCCTATGGCTACACCTTC	TRBV12-3/TRBV12-4	.	15	TRBJ1-2	.
CASSYGGNPSEQYF	TGTGCCAGCAGTTACGGCGGGAACCCCAGCGAGCAGTACTTC	TRBV6-6	.	14	TRBJ2-7	.
CASSQVTSNIQYF	TGTGCCAGCAGCCAAGTAACTTCAAACATTCAGTACTTC	TRBV14	.	13	TRBJ2-4	.
CSVKHSETQYF	TGCAGCGTTAAACATTCGGAGACCCAGTACTTC	TRBV29-1	.	11	TRBJ2-5	once
CASSQGRQVTQYF	TGTGCCAGCAGCCAGGGGCGGCAGGTGACCCAGTACTTC	TRBV2	.	13	TRBJ2-5	.
CASSFKRTGGTYTGELFF	TGTGCCAGCAGCTTCAAGAGGACAGGGGGTACCTACACCGGGGAGCTGTTTTTT	TRBV5-6	TRBD1	18	TRBJ2-2	once
CSVSNDEAFF	TGCAGCGTCTCCAATGATGAAGCTTTCTTT	TRBV29-1	.	10	TRBJ1-1	.
CASSQRRGHYNEQFF	TGTGCCAGCAGTCAACGGCGCGGGCACTACAATGAGCAGTTCTTC	TRBV7-2	.	15	TRBJ2-1	.
CASSEEVETQYF	TGTGCCAGCAGCGAGGAAGTTGAGACCCAGTACTTC	TRBV21-1	.	12	TRBJ2-5	.
CSARAVGADTQYF	TGCAGTGCTAGAGCGGTGGGAGCGGATACGCAGTATTTT	TRBV20-1	.	13	TRBJ2-3	.
CASSLTGMGNTGELFF	TGTGCCAGCAGTCTGACAGGGATGGGGAACACCGGGGAGCTGTTTTTT	TRBV2	TRBD1	16	TRBJ2-2	.
CASSFAGTGAEQFF	TGCGCCAGCAGCTTCGCCGGGACAGGGGCTGAGCAGTTCTTC	TRBV5-1	TRBD1	14	TRBJ2-1	.
CASRESSGYYNEQFF	TGTGCCAGCAGGGAATCTAGCGGATACTACAATGAGCAGTTCTTC	TRBV2	TRBD2	15	TRBJ2-1	.
CASSTTVGQFF	TGTGCCAGCAGCACGACGGTCGGGCAGTTCTTC	TRBV5-5	.	11	TRBJ2-1	.
CSATREGIGETQYF	TGCAGTGCTACGCGGGAGGGGATAGGGGAGACCCAGTACTTC	TRBV20-1	TRBD2	14	TRBJ2-5	.
CASTAGRDTEAFF	TGTGCCAGCACCGCGGGACGGGACACTGAAGCTTTCTTT	TRBV7-9	.	13	TRBJ1-1	.
CASSLSGAGQPQHF	TGTGCCAGCTCATTGTCGGGGGCCGGCCAGCCCCAGCATTTT	TRBV18	.	14	TRBJ1-5	.
CASSLVRTSGLEQYF	TGTGCCAGCAGCTTAGTGCGGACTAGCGGTTTGGAGCAGTACTTC	TRBV7-2	TRBD2	15	TRBJ2-7	few
CASSPSGNTGELFF	TGTGCCAGCAGCCCTAGCGGGAACACCGGGGAGCTGTTTTTT	TRBV3-1	TRBD2	14	TRBJ2-2	few
CASSSLRQGDQETQYF	TGTGCCAGCAGCTCTTTAAGACAGGGGGACCAAGAGACCCAGTACTTC	TRBV7-9	TRBD1	16	TRBJ2-5	once
CASSLGGASGANVLTF	TGTGCCAGCAGTTTGGGGGGGGCCTCTGGGGCCAACGTCCTGACTTTC	TRBV12-3/TRBV12-4	.	16	TRBJ2-6	.
CASSQPGLAFPREQFF	TGTGCCAGCAGCCAACCGGGACTAGCGTTTCCCCGGGAGCAGTTCTTC	TRBV14	TRBD2	16	TRBJ2-1	.
CASSTDRAGNEQFF	TGTGCCAGCAGTACCGACAGGGCTGGGAATGAGCAGTTCTTC	TRBV12-3/TRBV12-4	TRBD1	14	TRBJ2-1	.
CASSKTDQETQYF	TGTGCCAGCAGCAAGACAGACCAAGAGACCCAGTACTTC	TRBV11-2	.	13	TRBJ2-5	.
CASSSTPSSKMNTEAFF	TGCGCCAGCAGCTCGACCCCATCGTCTAAAATGAACACTGAAGCTTTCTTT	TRBV5-1	.	17	TRBJ1-1	.
CATSDFSYNEQFF	TGTGCCACCAGTGATTTCAGCTACAATGAGCAGTTCTTC	TRBV24-1	.	13	TRBJ2-1	.
CASSRDREQETQYF	TGTGCCAGCAGCCGCGACAGGGAACAAGAGACCCAGTACTTC	TRBV7-2	TRBD1	14	TRBJ2-5	.
CASSPQGGSGNTIYF	TGCGCCAGCAGCCCCCAGGGGGGCTCTGGAAACACCATATATTTT	TRBV5-1	TRBD1	15	TRBJ1-3	.
CASSSPLLSGRVVDEQFF	TGTGCCAGCAGTTCCCCACTATTAAGCGGGAGGGTTGTCGATGAGCAGTTCTTC	TRBV12-3/TRBV12-4	TRBD2	18	TRBJ2-1	.
CASSDGRASFEQYF	TGTGCCAGCAGTGATGGGCGGGCCTCCTTCGAGCAGTACTTC	TRBV2	.	14	TRBJ2-7	.
CASSLPTSSPYNEQFF	TGTGCCAGCAGCTTACCGACTAGCTCCCCCTACAATGAGCAGTTCTTC	TRBV7-6	TRBD2	16	TRBJ2-1	.
CASSLNSGEETQYF	TGTGCCAGCAGCTTAAACAGCGGAGAAGAGACCCAGTACTTC	TRBV7-9	.	14	TRBJ2-5	once
CASSPRDGNTGELFF	TGTGCCAGCTCACCACGGGACGGGAACACCGGGGAGCTGTTTTTT	TRBV18	.	15	TRBJ2-2	.
CASRTGTGGGEQYF	TGTGCCAGTAGAACCGGGACAGGGGGCGGCGAGCAGTACTTC	TRBV19	TRBD1	14	TRBJ2-7	.
CASRSEGGLRAFF	TGCGCCAGCAGATCTGAAGGGGGATTGAGAGCTTTCTTT	TRBV5-1	.	13	TRBJ1-1	.
CASTLAEHYEQYF	TGTGCCAGCACGCTAGCGGAGCACTACGAGCAGTACTTC	TRBV6-2/TRBV6-3	TRBD2	13	TRBJ2-7	.
CASSAQGWEQYF	TGCGCCAGCAGCGCACAGGGTTGGGAGCAGTACTTC	TRBV5-1	.	12	TRBJ2-7	.
CASSQAQGNTEAFF	TGTGCCAGCAGCCAAGCACAGGGGAACACTGAAGCTTTCTTT	TRBV3-1	.	14	TRBJ1-1	.
CASTLLGLGQETQYF	TGTGCCAGCACCCTACTGGGGTTAGGCCAAGAGACCCAGTACTTC	TRBV2	.	15	TRBJ2-5	.
CASSSSPRGAAGSTDTQYF	TGTGCCAGCAGCTCCTCCCCGCGGGGGGCGGCGGGTAGCACAGATACGCAGTATTTT	TRBV7-2	TRBD2	19	TRBJ2-3	once
CASSPRGIGRDEQYF	TGTGCCAGCAGCCCTCGCGGGATCGGGAGAGACGAGCAGTACTTC	TRBV7-9	.	15	TRBJ2-7	.
CASSLATQNYGYTF	TGTGCCAGCAGCTTAGCCACACAGAACTATGGCTACACCTTC	TRBV7-2	.	14	TRBJ1-2	.
CASNPQSTDTQYF	TGTGCCAGCAACCCGCAAAGCACAGATACGCAGTATTTT	TRBV12-3/TRBV12-4	.	13	TRBJ2-3	.